This entry features one T cell receptor (beta chain) sequence. Random hexamers served to reverse transcribe roughly 0.45 to 1 ug RNA. TCRdb re-called the immunoSEQ multiplex PCR reads through MiXCR, storing one row per CDR3 protein. In the table there are approximately 120,000 distinct CDR3 sequences, more than 75% of which are singletons. With 3 bases removed from V and 3 bases from J, the gap between germline ends came to 7 bases. This CDR3 comprises 14 residues. Germline CDR1 is KGHDR and CDR2 is SFDVKD. This entry is derived from a study of CD8 T cells in Susac syndrome. The gene calls are TRBV24-1 and TRBJ2-2, with no clear D. Sequenced material: CD8+ T cells from PBMCs. This TCR derives from a human donor with multiple sclerosis. CDR3 DNA: TGTGCCACCAGTGATACTGGGGACACCGGGGAGCTGTTTTTT. Its protein is CATSDTGDTGELFF.